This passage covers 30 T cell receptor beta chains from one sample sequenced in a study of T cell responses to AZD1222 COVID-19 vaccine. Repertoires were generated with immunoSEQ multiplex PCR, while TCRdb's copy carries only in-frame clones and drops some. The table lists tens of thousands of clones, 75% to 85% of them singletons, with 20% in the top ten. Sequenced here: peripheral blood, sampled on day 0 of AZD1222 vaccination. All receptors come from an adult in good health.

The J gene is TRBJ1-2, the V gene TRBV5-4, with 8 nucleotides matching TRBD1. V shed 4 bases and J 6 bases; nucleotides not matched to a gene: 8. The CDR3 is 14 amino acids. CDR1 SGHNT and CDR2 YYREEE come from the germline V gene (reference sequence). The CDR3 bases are TGTGCCAGCAGCCGAGACCGGACAGGGAATGGCTACACCTTC. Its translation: CASSRDRTGNGYTF.

The CDR3 protein is CASSFSDRVAGELFF. The CDR3 nucleotides read TGTGCCAGCAGTTTTAGCGACAGGGTGGCCGGGGAGCTGTTTTTT. V usage is TRBV28 and J usage is TRBJ2-2; 7 bases align to TRBD1. Germline V gives CDR1 MDHEN, CDR2 SYDVKM. V trimming: 3 bases; J trimming: 6 bases; junction bases outside the gene matches: 7. CDR3 length: 15 residues.

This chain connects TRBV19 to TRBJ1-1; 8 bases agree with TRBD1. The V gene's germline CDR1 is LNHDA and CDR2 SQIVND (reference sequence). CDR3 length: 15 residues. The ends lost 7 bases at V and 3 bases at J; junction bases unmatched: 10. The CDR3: CASMGQGAWHTEAFF. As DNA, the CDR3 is TGTGCCAGTATGGGGCAGGGGGCTTGGCACACTGAAGCTTTCTTT.

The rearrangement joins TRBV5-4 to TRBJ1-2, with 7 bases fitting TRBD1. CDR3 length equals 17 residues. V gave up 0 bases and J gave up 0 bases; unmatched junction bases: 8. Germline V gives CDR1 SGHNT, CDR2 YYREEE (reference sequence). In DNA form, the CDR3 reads TGTGCCAGCAGCTTGGATCTTGGGACAGTTGCTAACTATGGCTACACCTTC. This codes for CASSLDLGTVANYGYTF.

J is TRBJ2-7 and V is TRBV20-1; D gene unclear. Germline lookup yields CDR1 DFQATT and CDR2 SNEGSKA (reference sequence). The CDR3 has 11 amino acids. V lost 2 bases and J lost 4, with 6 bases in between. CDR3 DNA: TGCAGTGCTAGACTTCGGTACGAGCAGTACTTC. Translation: CSARLRYEQYF.

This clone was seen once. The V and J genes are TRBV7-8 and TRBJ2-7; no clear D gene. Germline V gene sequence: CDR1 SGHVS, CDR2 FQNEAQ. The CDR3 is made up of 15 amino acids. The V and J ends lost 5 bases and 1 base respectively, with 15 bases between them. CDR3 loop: CASSPLTGYSYEQYV. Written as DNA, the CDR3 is TGTGCCAGCAGCCCACTCACGGGTTATTCCTACGAGCAGTACGTC.

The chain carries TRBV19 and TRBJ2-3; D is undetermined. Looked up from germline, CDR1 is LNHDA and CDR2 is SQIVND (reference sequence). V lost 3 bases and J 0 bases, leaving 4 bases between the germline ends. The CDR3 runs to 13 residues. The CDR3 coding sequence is TGTGCCAGTAGTATTGGTAGCACAGATACGCAGTATTTT. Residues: CASSIGSTDTQYF.

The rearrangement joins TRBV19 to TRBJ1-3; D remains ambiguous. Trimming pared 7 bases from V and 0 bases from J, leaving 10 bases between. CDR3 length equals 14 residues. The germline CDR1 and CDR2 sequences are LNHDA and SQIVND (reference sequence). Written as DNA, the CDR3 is TGTGCCAGTACTGGGATTAGCTCTGGAAACACCATATATTTT. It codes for CASTGISSGNTIYF.

The CDR3 coding sequence is TGTGCCAGCAGCTTGGACGGGGCGGACACTGAAGCTTTCTTT. Translating it yields CASSLDGADTEAFF. The V call is TRBV5-4, the J call TRBJ1-1, with D perhaps matching TRBD1 (5 bases). Germline V CDR1 and CDR2: SGHNT, YYREEE (reference sequence). The CDR3 consists of 14 residues. Trimming took 0 bases from V and 3 from J, leaving 9 bases between them.

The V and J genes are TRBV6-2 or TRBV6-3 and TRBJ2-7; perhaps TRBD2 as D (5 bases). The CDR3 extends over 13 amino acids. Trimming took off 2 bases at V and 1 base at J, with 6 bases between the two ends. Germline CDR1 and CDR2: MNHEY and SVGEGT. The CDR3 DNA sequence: TGTGCCAGCAGTTACGACTATTCCTACGAGCAGTACGTC. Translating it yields CASSYDYSYEQYV.

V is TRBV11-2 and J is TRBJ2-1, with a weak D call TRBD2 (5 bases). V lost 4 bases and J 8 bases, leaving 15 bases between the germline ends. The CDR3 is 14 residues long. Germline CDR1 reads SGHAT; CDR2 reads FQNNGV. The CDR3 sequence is CASSWRFGLDEQFF. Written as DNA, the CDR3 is TGTGCCAGCAGCTGGCGTTTTGGACTCGATGAGCAGTTCTTC.

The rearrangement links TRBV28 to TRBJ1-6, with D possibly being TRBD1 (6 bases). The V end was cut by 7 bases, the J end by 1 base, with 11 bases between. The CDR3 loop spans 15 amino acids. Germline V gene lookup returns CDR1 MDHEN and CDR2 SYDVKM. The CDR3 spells CASTADSSYNSPLHF. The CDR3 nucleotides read TGTGCCAGCACCGCGGACAGTTCCTATAATTCACCCCTCCACTTT. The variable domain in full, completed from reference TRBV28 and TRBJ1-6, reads DVKVTQSSRYLVKRTGEKVFLECVQDMDHENMFWYRQDPGLGLRLIYFSYDVKMKEKGDIPEGYSVSREKKERFSLILESASTNQTSMYLCASTADSSYNSPLHFGNGTRLTVT.

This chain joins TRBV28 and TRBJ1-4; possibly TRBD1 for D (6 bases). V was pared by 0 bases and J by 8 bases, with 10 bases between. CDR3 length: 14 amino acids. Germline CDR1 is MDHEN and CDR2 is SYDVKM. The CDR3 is CASSLWDSREKLFF. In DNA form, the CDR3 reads TGTGCCAGCAGTTTATGGGACAGTCGAGAAAAACTGTTTTTT.

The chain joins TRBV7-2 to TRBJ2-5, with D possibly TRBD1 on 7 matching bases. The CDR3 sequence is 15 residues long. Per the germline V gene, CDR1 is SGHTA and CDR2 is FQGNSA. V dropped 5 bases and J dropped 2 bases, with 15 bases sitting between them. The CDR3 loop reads CASSVNRGGQETQYF. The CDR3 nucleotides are TGTGCCAGCAGCGTTAACAGGGGAGGACAAGAGACCCAGTACTTC.

The DNA of the CDR3 is TGTGCCAGCAGCTTGCTACTAGCGGGAAACGAGCAGTACGTC. Its protein is CASSLLLAGNEQYV. The chain has TRBV5-6 and TRBJ2-7, with TRBD2 matching 10 bases. This CDR3 has 14 amino acids. Germline V gene data show CDR1 as SGHDT and CDR2 as YYEEEE. After removal of 1 base from V and 5 bases from J, the junction contained 3 bases not matched to a gene.

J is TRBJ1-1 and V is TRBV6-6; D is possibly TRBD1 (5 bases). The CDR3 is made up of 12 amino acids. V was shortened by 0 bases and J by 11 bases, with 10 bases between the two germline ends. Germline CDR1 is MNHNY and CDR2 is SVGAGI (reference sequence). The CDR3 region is CASSYSRVWAFF. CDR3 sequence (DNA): TGTGCCAGCAGTTACTCCAGGGTGTGGGCTTTCTTT.

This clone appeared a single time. DNA of the CDR3: TGTGCCAGCAGCTTATTATACGGGACAGACACTGAAGCTTTCTTT. Its protein is CASSLLYGTDTEAFF. The genes are TRBV5-5 and TRBJ1-1; 7 nucleotides align to TRBD1. This CDR3 comprises 15 residues. Trimming at V came to 2 bases and at J to 3 bases, leaving 7 bases not matched to a gene. Germline V lookup: CDR1 SGHKS, CDR2 YYEKEE (reference sequence).

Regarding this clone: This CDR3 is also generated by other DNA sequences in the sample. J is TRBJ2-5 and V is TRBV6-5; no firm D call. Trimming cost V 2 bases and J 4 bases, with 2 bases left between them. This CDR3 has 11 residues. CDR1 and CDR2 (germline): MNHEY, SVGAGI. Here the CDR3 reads CASSYGETQYF. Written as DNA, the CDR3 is TGTGCCAGCAGTTACGGAGAGACCCAGTACTTC.

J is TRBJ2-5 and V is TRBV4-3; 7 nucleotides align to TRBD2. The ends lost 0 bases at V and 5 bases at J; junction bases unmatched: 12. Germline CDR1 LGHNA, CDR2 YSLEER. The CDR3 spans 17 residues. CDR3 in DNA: TGCGCCAGCAGCCAAGAATGGCTAGCGGCAGAGGGGGAGACCCAGTACTTC. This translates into CASSQEWLAAEGETQYF.

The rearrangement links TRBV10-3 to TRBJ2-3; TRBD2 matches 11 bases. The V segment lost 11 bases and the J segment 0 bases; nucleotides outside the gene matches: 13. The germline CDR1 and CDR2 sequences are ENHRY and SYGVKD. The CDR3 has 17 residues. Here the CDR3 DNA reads TGTGCCTCCTCAGGGGTAGCGGGAGGGACGAGCACAGATACGCAGTATTTT. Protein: CASSGVAGGTSTDTQYF.

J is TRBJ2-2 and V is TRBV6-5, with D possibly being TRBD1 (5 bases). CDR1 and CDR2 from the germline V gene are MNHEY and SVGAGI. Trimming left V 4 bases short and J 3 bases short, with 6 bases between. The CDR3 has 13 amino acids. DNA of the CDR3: TGTGCCAGCAGTTGGGGCTACACCGGGGAGCTGTTTTTT. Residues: CASSWGYTGELFF.

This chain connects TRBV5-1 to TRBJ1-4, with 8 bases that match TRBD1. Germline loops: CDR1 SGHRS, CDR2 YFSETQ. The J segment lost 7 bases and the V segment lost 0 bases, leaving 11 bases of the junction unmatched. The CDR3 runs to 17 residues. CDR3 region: CASSLADRAKGGEKLFF. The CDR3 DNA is TGCGCCAGCAGCTTGGCGGACAGGGCAAAAGGGGGTGAAAAACTGTTTTTT.

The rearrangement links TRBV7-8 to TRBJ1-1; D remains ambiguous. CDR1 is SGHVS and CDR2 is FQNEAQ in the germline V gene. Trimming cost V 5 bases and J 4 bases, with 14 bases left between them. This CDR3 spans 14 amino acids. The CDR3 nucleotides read TGTGCCAGCAGCCCAAGAAGATTGGGCACTGAAGCTTTCTTT. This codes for CASSPRRLGTEAFF.

The CDR3: CASSRTGGLVEQFF. The CDR3 nucleotides are TGTGCCAGCAGCCGGACAGGGGGCTTGGTTGAGCAGTTCTTC. The V gene is TRBV11-3, the J gene TRBJ2-1, with 11 positions matching TRBD1. Unmatched junction bases numbered 6, after V lost 5 bases and J lost 9 bases. CDR3 length: 14 residues. CDR1 and CDR2 (germline): SGHNT, YENEEA.

CDR3 sequence reads: CASSSGGLLLSSGNTIYF. The CDR3 DNA reads TGTGCCAGCAGCTCAGGGGGCCTTCTTCTATCCTCTGGAAACACCATATATTTT. The rearrangement uses TRBV11-2 and TRBJ1-3; 8 bases are a match to TRBD1. Germline V gives CDR1 SGHAT, CDR2 FQNNGV. CDR3 length equals 18 residues. V lost 4 bases, J lost 0 bases, and 11 bases stayed unmatched.

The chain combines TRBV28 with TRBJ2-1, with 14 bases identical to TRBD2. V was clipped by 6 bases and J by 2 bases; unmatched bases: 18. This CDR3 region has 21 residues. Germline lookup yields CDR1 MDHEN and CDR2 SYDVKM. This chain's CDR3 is CASSPGLAGEKLKMTYNEQFF. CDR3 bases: TGTGCCAGCAGCCCGGGACTAGCGGGAGAAAAATTGAAGATGACCTACAATGAGCAGTTCTTC.

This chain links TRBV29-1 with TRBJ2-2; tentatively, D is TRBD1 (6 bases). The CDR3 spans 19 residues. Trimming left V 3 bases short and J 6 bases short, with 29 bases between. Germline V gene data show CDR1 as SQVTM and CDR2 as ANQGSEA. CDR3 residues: CSVDEDRDLGSVAAGELFF. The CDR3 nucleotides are TGCAGCGTTGATGAGGACAGAGATCTAGGTAGTGTCGCCGCCGGGGAGCTGTTTTTT.

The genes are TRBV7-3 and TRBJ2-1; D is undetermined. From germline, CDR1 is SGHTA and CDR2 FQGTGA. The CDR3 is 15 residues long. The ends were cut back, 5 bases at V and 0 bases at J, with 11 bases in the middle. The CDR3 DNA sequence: TGTGCCAGCAGCATCGACAAAAGCTCCTACAATGAGCAGTTCTTC. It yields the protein CASSIDKSSYNEQFF.

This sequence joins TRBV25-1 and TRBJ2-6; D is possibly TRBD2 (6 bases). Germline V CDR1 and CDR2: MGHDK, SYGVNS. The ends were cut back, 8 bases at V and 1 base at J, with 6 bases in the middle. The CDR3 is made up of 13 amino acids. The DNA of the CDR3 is TGTGCCAGCGGGGGGTCTGGGGCCAACGTCCTGACTTTC. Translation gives CASGGSGANVLTF. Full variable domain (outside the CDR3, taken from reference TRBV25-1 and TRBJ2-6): EADIYQTPRYLVIGTGKKITLECSQTMGHDKMYWYQQDPGMELHLIHYSYGVNSTEKGDLSSESTVSRIRTEHFPLTLESARPSHTSQYLCASGGSGANVLTFGAGSRLTVL.

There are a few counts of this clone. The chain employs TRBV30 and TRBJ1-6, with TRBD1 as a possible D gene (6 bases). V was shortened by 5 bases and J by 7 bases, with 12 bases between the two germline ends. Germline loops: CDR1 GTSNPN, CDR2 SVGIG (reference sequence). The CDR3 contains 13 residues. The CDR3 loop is CAWQQGPNSPLHF. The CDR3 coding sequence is TGTGCCTGGCAACAGGGCCCGAATTCACCCCTCCACTTT.